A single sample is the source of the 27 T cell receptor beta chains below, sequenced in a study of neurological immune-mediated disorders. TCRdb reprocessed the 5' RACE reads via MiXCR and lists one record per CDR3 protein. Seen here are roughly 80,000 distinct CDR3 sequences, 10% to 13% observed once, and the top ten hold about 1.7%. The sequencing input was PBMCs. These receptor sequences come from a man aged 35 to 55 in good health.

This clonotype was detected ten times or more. In DNA, the CDR3 is TGTGCCAGCAGCATAGGAGCGGGAGACACAGATACGCAGTATTTT. This gives the protein CASSIGAGDTDTQYF. The rearrangement joins TRBV9 to TRBJ2-3, with 8 positions matching TRBD2. V shed 4 bases, J shed 2 bases, and the junction held 6 bases outside the gene matches. Germline V gene data show CDR1 as SGDLS and CDR2 as YYNGEE. This CDR3 comprises 15 residues.

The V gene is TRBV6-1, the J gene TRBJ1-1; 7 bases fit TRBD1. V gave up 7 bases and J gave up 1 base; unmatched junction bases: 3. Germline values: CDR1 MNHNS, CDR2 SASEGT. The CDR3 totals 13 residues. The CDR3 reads CASNAGGNTEAFF. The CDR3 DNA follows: TGTGCCAGCAATGCAGGGGGGAACACTGAAGCTTTCTTT.

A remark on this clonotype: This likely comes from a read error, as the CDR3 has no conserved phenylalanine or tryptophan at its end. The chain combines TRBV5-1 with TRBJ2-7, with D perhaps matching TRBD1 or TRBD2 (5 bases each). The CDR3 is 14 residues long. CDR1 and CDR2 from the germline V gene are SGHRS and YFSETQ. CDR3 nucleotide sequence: TGCGTCAGCAGCCCAGACCGCCCGGGACACGAGCAGTACTTA. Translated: CVSSPDRPGHEQYL.

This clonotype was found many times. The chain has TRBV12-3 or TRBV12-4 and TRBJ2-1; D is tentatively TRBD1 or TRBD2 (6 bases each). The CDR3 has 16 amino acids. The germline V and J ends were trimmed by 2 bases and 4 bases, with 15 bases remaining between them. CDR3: CASSLQGQEGYNEQFF. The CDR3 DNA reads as TGTGCCAGCAGTTTACAGGGGCAGGAGGGTTACAATGAGCAGTTCTTC.

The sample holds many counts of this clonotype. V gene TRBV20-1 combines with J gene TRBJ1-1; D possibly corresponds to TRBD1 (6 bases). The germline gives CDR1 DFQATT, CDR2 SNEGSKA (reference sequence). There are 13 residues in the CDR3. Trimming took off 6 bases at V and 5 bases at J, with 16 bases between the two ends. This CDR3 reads CSAPQGGRTEAFF. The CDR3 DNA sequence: TGCAGTGCCCCACAGGGAGGGAGGACTGAAGCTTTCTTT.

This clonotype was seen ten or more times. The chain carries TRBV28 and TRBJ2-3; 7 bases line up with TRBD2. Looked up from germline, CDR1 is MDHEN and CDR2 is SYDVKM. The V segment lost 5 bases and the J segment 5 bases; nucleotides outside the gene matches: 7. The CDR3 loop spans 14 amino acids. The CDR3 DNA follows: TGTGCCAGCAGTCCTAGTGGGAGGGAAGATACGCAGTATTTT. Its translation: CASSPSGREDTQYF.

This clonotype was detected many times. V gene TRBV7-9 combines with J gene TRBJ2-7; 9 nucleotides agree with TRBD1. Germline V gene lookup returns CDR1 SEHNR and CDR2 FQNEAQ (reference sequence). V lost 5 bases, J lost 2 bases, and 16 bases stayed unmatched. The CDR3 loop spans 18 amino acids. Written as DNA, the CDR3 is TGTGCCAGCAGCCCCCCCAACCCGGGACAGGGCCTCCCCTACGAGCAGTACTTC. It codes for CASSPPNPGQGLPYEQYF.

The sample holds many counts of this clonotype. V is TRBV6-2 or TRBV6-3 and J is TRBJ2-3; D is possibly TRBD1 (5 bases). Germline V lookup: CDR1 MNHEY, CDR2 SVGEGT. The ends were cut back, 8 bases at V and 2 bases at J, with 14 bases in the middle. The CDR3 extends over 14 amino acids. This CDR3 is CASRLGRNTDTQYF. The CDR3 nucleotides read TGTGCCAGCCGGTTGGGGCGGAACACAGATACGCAGTATTTT.

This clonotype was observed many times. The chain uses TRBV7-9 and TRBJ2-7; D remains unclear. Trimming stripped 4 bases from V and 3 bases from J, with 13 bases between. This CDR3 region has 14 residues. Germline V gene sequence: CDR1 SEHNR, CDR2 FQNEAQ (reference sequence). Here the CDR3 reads CASSSSDGVYEQYF. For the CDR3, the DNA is TGTGCCAGCAGCTCCTCGGACGGAGTCTACGAGCAGTACTTC.

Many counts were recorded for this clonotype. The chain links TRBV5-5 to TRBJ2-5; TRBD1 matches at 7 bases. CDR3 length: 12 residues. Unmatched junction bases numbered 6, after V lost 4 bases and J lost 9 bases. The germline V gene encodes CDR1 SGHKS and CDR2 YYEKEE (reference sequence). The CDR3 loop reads CASSGDSQAQYF. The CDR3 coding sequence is TGTGCCAGCAGCGGGGACAGCCAGGCCCAGTACTTC.

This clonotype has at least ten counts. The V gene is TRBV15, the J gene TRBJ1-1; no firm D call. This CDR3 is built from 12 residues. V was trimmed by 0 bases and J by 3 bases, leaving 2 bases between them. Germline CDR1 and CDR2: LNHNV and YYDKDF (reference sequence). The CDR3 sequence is CATSREYTEAFF. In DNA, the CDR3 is TGTGCCACCAGCAGAGAGTACACTGAAGCTTTCTTT.

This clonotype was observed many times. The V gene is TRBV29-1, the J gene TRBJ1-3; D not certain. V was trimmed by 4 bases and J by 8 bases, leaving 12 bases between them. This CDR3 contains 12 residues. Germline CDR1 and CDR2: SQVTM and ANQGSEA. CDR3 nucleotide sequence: TGCAGCGTTGCTCTCAGGCGAGACACCATATATTTT. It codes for CSVALRRDTIYF.

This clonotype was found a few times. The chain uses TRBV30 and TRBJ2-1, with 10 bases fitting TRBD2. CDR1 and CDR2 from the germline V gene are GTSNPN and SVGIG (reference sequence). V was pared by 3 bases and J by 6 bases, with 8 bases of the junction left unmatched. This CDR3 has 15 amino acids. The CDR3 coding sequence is TGTGCCTGGAGGGACGCTAGCGGGGGACCCAATGAGCAGTTCTTC. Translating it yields CAWRDASGGPNEQFF. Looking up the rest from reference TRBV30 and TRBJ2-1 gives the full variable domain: SQTIHQWPATLVQPVGSPLSLECTVEGTSNPNLYWYRQAAGRGLQLLFYSVGIGQISSEVPQNLSASRPQDRQFILSSKKLLLSDSGFYLCAWRDASGGPNEQFFGPGTRLTVL.

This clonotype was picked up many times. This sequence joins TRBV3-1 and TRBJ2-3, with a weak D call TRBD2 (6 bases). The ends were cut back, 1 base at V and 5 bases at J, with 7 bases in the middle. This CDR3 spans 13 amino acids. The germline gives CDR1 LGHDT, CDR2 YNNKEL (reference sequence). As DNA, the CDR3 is TGTGCCAGCAGCCAAGCGGGGGTAGATACGCAGTATTTT. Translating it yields CASSQAGVDTQYF.

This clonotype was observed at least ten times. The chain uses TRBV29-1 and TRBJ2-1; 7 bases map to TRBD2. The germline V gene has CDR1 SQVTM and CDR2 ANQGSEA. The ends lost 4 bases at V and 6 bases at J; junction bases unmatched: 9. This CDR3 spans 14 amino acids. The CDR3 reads CSVGMTSSPNEQFF. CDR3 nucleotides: TGCAGCGTTGGGATGACTAGCTCCCCCAATGAGCAGTTCTTC.

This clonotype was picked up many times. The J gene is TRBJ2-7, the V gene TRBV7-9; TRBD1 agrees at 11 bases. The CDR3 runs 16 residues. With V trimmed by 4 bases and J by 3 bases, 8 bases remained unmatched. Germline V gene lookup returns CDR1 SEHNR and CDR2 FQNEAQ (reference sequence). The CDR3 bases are TGTGCCAGCAGCTCCCCCGGGACAGGGGGTAGCTACGAGCAGTACTTC. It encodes CASSSPGTGGSYEQYF.

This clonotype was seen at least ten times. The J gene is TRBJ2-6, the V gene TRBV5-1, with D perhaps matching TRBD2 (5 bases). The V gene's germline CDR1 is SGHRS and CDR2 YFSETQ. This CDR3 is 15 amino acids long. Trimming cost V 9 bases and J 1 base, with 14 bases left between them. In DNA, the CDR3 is TGCGCCACCGTAGAGGGCCCTTCTGGGGCCAACGTCCTGACTTTC. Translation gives CATVEGPSGANVLTF.

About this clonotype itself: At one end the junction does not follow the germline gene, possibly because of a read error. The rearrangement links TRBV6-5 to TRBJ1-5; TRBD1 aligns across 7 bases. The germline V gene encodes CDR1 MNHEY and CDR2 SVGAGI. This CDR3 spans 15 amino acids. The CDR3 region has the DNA TGTGCCAGCAGTCCCTCTGTACAGGGGAATCAGCCGCAGCATTTT. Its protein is CASSPSVQGNQPQHF.

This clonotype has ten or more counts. CDR3 residues: CASSLSRTGRTIYEQYF. CDR3 sequence (DNA): TGTGCCAGCAGCTTATCCAGAACCGGGAGAACGATCTACGAGCAGTACTTC. The chain joins TRBV7-2 to TRBJ2-7; tentatively, D is TRBD2 (6 bases). Deletions cut 2 bases from V and 3 bases from J, with 20 bases between. This CDR3 comprises 17 residues. The germline CDR1 and CDR2 sequences are SGHTA and FQGNSA.

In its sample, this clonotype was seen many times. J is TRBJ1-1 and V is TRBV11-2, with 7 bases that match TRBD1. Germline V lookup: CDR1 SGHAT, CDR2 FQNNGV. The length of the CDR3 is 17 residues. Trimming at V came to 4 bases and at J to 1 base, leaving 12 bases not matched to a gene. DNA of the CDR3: TGTGCCAGCAGCTCTGCAACTAGACAGGGCAGGAACACTGAAGCTTTCTTT. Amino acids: CASSSATRQGRNTEAFF. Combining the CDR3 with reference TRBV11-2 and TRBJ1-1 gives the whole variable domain EAGVAQSPRYKIIEKRQSVAFWCNPISGHATLYWYQQILGQGPKLLIQFQNNGVVDDSQLPKDRFSAERLKGVDSTLKIQPAKLEDSAVYLCASSSATRQGRNTEAFFGQGTRLTVV.

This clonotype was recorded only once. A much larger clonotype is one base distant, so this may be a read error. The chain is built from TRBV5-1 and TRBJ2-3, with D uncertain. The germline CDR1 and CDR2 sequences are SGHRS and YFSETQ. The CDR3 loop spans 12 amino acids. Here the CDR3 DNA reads TGCGCCAACAGCTTGGCAAGTGATACGCAGTATTTT. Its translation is CANSLASDTQYF. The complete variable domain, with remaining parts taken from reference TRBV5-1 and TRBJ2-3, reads KAGVTQTPRYLIKTRGQQVTLSCSPISGHRSVSWYQQTPGQGLQFLFEYFSETQRNKGNFPGRFSGRQFSNSRSEMNVSTLELGDSALYLCANSLASDTQYFGPGTRLTVL.

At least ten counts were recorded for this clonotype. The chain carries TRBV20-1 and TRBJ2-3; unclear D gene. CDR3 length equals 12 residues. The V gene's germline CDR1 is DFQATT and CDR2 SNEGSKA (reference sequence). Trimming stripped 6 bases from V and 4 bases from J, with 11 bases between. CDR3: CSATDPADTQYF. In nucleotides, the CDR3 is TGCAGTGCCACGGACCCTGCAGATACGCAGTATTTT.

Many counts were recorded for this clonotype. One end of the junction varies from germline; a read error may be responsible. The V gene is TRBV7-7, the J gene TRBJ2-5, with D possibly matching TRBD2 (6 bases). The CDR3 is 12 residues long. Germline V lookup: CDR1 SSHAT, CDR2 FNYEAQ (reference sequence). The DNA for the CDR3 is TGTGCTAGCAGCGGAGGGCGGGAGACCCAGTACTTC. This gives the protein CASSGGRETQYF.

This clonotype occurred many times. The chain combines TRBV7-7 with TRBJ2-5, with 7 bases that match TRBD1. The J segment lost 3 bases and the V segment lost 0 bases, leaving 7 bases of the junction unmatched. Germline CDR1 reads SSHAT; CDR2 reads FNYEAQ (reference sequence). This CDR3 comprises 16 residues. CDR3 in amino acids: CASSLARSQGEETQYF. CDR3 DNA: TGTGCCAGCAGCTTAGCAAGGTCGCAGGGGGAAGAGACCCAGTACTTC.

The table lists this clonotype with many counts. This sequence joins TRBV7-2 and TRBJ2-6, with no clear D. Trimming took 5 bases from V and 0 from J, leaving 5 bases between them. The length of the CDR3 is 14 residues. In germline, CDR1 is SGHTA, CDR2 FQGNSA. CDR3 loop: CASSARSGANVLTF. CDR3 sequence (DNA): TGTGCCAGCAGCGCCCGCTCTGGGGCCAACGTCCTGACTTTC. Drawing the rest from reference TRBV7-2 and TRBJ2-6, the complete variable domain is GAGVSQSPSNKVTEKGKDVELRCDPISGHTALYWYRQSLGQGLEFLIYFQGNSAPDKSGLPSDRFSAERTGGSVSTLTIQRTQQEDSAVYLCASSARSGANVLTFGAGSRLTVL.

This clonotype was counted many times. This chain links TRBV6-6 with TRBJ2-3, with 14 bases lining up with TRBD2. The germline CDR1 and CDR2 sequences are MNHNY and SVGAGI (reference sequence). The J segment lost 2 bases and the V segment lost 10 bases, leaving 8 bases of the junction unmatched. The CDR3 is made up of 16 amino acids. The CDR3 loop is CATRLAGGGVTDTQYF. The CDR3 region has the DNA TGTGCCACACGACTAGCGGGAGGGGGAGTCACAGATACGCAGTATTTT.

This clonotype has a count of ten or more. The CDR3, as DNA: TGTGCCAGCAGTAGTACAGGCGGAAATCAAAACGAGCAGTACTTC. It codes for CASSSTGGNQNEQYF. V usage is TRBV2 and J usage is TRBJ2-7; D possibly corresponds to TRBD1 (5 bases). CDR1 is SNHLY, CDR2 FYNNEI, per germline. V was pared by 5 bases and J by 5 bases, with 19 bases between. This CDR3 comprises 15 residues.